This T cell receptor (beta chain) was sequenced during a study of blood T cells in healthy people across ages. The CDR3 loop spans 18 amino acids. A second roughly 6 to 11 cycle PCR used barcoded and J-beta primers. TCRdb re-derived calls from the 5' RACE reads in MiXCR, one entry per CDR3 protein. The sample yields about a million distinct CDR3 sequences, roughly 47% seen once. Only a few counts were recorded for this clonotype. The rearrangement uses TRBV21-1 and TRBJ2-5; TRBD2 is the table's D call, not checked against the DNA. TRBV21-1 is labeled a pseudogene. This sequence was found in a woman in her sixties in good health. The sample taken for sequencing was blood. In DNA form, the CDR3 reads TGTGCCAGCAGCAAGCAAACAACTAGACTAGCGGGATCAGAGACCCAGTACTTC. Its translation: CASSKQTTRLAGSETQYF.